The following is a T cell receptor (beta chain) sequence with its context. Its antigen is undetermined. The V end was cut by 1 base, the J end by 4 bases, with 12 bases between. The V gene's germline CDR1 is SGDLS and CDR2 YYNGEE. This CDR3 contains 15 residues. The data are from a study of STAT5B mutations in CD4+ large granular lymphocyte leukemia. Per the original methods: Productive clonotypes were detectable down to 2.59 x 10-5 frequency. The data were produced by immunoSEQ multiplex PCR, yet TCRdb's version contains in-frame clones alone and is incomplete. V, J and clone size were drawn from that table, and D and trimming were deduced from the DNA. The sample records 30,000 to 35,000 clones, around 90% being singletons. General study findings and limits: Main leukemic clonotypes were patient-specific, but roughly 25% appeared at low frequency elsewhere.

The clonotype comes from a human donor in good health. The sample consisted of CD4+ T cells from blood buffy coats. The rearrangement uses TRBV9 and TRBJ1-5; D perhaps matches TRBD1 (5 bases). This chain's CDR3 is CASSVYRGLNQPQHF. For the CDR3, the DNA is TGTGCCAGCAGCGTATACCGGGGCCTGAATCAGCCCCAGCATTTT. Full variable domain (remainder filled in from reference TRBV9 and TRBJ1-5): DSGVTQTPKHLITATGQRVTLRCSPRSGDLSVYWYQQSLDQGLQFLIQYYNGEERAKGNILERFSAQQFPDLHSELNLSSLELGDSALYFCASSVYRGLNQPQHFGDGTRLSIL.